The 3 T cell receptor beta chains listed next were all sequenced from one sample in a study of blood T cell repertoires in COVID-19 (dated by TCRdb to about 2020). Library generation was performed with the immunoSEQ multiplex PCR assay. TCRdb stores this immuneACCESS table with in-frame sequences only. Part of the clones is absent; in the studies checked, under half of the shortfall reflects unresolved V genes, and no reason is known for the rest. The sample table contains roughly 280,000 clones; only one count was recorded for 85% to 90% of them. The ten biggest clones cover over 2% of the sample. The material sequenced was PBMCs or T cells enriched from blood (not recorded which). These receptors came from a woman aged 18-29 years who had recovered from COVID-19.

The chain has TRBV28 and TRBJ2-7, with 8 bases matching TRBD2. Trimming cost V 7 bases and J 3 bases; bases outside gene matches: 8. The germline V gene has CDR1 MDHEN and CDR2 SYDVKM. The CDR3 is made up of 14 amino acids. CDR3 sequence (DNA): TGTGCCAGCAACTCACTAGCGGCTAACTACGAGCAGTACTTC. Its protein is CASNSLAANYEQYF.

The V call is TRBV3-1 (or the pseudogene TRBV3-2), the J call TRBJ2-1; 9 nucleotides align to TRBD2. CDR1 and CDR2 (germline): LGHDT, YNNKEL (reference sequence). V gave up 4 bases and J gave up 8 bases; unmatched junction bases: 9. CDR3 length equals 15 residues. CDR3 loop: CASSPGTSRRDEQFF. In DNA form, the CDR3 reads TGTGCCAGCAGCCCGGGGACTAGCCGTCGGGATGAGCAGTTCTTC.

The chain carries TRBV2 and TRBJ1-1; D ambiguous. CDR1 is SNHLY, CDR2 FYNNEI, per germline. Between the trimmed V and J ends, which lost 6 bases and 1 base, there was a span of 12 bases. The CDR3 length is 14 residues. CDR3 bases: TGTGCCAGCAGCCCCGCGGCGAGGAACACTGAAGCTTTCTTT. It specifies CASSPAARNTEAFF.